This is a list of T cell receptor beta chains from one sample in a study of blood T cell repertoires in COVID-19. Sequenced by immunoSEQ multiplex PCR; TCRdb stores in-frame clones only, minus some. The table includes just over 250,000 clones, approximately 91% detected once. Sequencing used peripheral blood. These TCRs come from a person in their late teens or twenties with COVID-19, enrolled during active disease. Each CDR3 is given without its conserved first and last residue. Fields, in order: V gene, J gene, D gene, CDR3 protein. D genes are given only for firm matches.

V: TRBV3-1/TRBV3-2
J: TRBJ1-5
D: TRBD1
CDR3: ASSQDNRGGQPQH

V: TRBV7-8
J: TRBJ2-6
D: TRBD1
CDR3: ASSLTGNPSGANVLT

V: TRBV28
J: TRBJ2-5
D: .
CDR3: ASSNRVAETQY

V: TRBV6-5
J: TRBJ1-2
D: .
CDR3: ASRPWEVYGYT

V: TRBV6-5
J: TRBJ1-6
D: .
CDR3: ASSYSTGRKNSPLH

V: TRBV7-9
J: TRBJ1-5
D: .
CDR3: ASSGGPNQPQH

V: TRBV20-1
J: TRBJ1-2
D: .
CDR3: SAQGYT

V: TRBV23-1
J: TRBJ1-5
D: .
CDR3: ASSQCPGRGNSNQPQH

V: TRBV27
J: TRBJ2-7
D: TRBD1
CDR3: ASSLSRWGQGFYEQY

V: TRBV2
J: TRBJ2-7
D: TRBD1
CDR3: ASPGQGPGEQY

V: TRBV29-1
J: TRBJ2-2
D: TRBD1
CDR3: SVAGQVNTGELF

V: TRBV5-1
J: TRBJ1-1
D: .
CDR3: ASSLALGRNTEAF

V: TRBV28
J: TRBJ1-5
D: .
CDR3: ASSLPLGHSNQPQH

V: TRBV12-5
J: TRBJ2-2
D: TRBD2
CDR3: ASGLLLAGQLNTGELF

V: TRBV19
J: TRBJ1-2
D: .
CDR3: ASKGERGYT

V: TRBV27
J: TRBJ2-7
D: .
CDR3: ASRPESGTGSGEQY

V: TRBV9
J: TRBJ1-3
D: .
CDR3: ASSVDFSGNTIY

V: TRBV6-5
J: TRBJ2-3
D: .
CDR3: ACGTGLGDTQY

V: TRBV20-1
J: TRBJ2-3
D: .
CDR3: SARYTDTQY

V: TRBV7-9
J: TRBJ2-5
D: .
CDR3: ASSLALETQY

V: TRBV5-6
J: TRBJ2-5
D: .
CDR3: ASSPQETQY

V: TRBV5-1
J: TRBJ2-7
D: .
CDR3: ASSPAPGVRSYEQY

V: TRBV5-1
J: TRBJ1-6
D: TRBD1
CDR3: ASSSQTGDNSPLH

V: TRBV5-8
J: TRBJ2-5
D: TRBD2
CDR3: ASSLGEVGLAGETQY

V: TRBV23-1
J: TRBJ1-3
D: .
CDR3: ASSQSGEAGNTIY

V: TRBV11-2
J: TRBJ1-2
D: .
CDR3: ASSSRLAGDYGYT

V: TRBV19
J: TRBJ2-1
D: .
CDR3: ASSLRGITHREQF

V: TRBV24-1
J: TRBJ1-5
D: .
CDR3: ATSIGGNQPQH

V: TRBV6-1
J: TRBJ2-1
D: TRBD1
CDR3: ASIEGGRGREQF

V: TRBV4-1
J: TRBJ1-1
D: TRBD1
CDR3: ASSQDSRTGVLGAF

V: TRBV29-1
J: TRBJ2-1
D: TRBD2
CDR3: SVGGTSGRGNEQF

V: TRBV2
J: TRBJ2-1
D: TRBD1
CDR3: ASSEFGTGNNEQF

V: TRBV6-5
J: TRBJ2-2
D: .
CDR3: AGGRSGELF

V: TRBV4-1
J: TRBJ2-7
D: TRBD1
CDR3: ASSHSPPGGYEQY

V: TRBV4-3
J: TRBJ2-7
D: TRBD2
CDR3: ASSQDLGRADYEQY

V: TRBV11-3
J: TRBJ2-1
D: TRBD2
CDR3: ASSARTSGNEQF

V: TRBV9
J: TRBJ1-5
D: .
CDR3: ASSVEGLGAPQH

V: TRBV6-5
J: TRBJ2-1
D: TRBD1
CDR3: ASSFGTGHEQF

V: TRBV29-1
J: TRBJ2-7
D: TRBD1
CDR3: SVESGTGGLRQY

V: TRBV2
J: TRBJ2-3
D: .
CDR3: ASEGTDTQY

V: TRBV5-1
J: TRBJ2-1
D: TRBD2
CDR3: ASSPDGLAGFYNEQF

V: TRBV18
J: TRBJ2-1
D: TRBD2
CDR3: ASSPQGLAGAGEQF

V: TRBV24-1
J: TRBJ1-2
D: .
CDR3: ATSDPVGGKDYGYT

V: TRBV19
J: TRBJ2-7
D: .
CDR3: ASSSQGSISEQY

V: TRBV6-5
J: TRBJ1-5
D: TRBD1
CDR3: ASSYRGRGQPQH

V: TRBV11-1
J: TRBJ2-7
D: TRBD2
CDR3: ASSLGGGYEQY